The source of this TCR beta chain is a study of post-analysis software for immune sequencing data. Study observations and caveats: Controls showed significantly higher normalized Chao1 diversity than did multiple sclerosis patients. In patients, about 5 TRBV segments were more frequent than in controls, with TRBV5-6, TRBV5-1 and TRBV20-1 among them.

For this clonotype: What it recognizes is unknown.

The CDR3 is 13 residues long. Trimming took 5 bases from V and 8 from J; bases not matched to a gene: 5. CDR1 and CDR2 (germline): LGHDT, YNNKEL (reference sequence). Carried by the TCR beta cDNA libraries were unique molecular identifiers. One entry per CDR3 protein, called by TCRdb with MiXCR from the PCR reads. The sample has 550,000 to 700,000 distinct CDR3 sequences, roughly two fifths seen once. This chain joins TRBV3-1 and TRBJ2-1; TRBD2 agrees at 8 bases. This receptor was obtained from a girl between 10 and 17 years old with multiple sclerosis. The source material was blood. CDR3 sequence: CASSEGTSYEQFF. DNA of the CDR3: TGTGCCAGCAGCGAGGGGACTAGTTATGAGCAGTTCTTC.